This T cell receptor (beta chain) was sequenced during a study of neurological immune-mediated disorders. The study, taken as a whole, reports: No CDR3 amino acid sequences were shared by expanded clones across subjects, suggesting private repertoires in all groups. The greatest TCR clonal expansion appeared in HTLV-1-associated myelopathy and the smallest, falling below healthy controls, in multiple sclerosis.

This clonotype was counted ten times or more. Its antigen is not identified. 5'RACE generated cDNA with 10-nucleotide random UMIs. A single run covered 15-18 subjects with over 180 million TCR-beta sequences. TCRdb reanalysed the 5' RACE reads using MiXCR and keeps one entry per CDR3 protein. The sample contains approximately 50,000 distinct CDR3 sequences, under 13% of which appear only once. The CDR3 contains 15 residues. CDR1 and CDR2 (germline): DFQATT, SNEGSKA (reference sequence). V was pared by 6 bases and J by 3 bases, with 21 bases between. The V and J genes are TRBV20-1 and TRBJ2-7; maybe TRBD1 (6 bases). Sequenced sample: PBMCs. The sequence was obtained from a man between 70 and 80 years old with HTLV-1-associated myelopathy (HAM/TSP). CDR3 sequence reads: CSAHVPGQVYYEQYF. DNA of the CDR3: TGCAGTGCCCACGTCCCGGGACAAGTGTACTACGAGCAGTACTTC.